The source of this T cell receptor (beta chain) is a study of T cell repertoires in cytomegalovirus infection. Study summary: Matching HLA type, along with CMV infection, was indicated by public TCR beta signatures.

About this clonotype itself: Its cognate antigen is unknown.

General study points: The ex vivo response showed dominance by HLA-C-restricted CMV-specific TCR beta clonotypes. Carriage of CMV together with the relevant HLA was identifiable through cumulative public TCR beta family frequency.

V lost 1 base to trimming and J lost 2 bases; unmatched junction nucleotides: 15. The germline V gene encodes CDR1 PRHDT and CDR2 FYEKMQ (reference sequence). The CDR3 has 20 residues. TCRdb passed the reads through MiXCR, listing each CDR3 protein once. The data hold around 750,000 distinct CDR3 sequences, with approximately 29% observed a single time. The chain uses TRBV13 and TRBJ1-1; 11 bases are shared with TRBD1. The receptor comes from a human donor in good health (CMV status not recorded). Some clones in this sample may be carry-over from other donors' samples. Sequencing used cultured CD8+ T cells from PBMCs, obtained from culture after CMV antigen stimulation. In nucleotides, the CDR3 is TGTGCCAGCAGCTTAGAGGTCCTCGGGACAGGGGGATTCCGTAACACTGAAGCTTTCTTT. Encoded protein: CASSLEVLGTGGFRNTEAFF.